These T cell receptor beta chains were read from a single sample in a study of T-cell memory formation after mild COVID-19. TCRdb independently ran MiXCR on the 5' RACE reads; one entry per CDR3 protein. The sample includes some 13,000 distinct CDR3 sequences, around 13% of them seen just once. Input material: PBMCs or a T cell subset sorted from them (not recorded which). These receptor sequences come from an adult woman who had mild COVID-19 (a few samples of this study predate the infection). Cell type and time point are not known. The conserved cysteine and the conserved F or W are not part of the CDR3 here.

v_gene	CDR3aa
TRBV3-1	ASSQDNGGPSSYEQY
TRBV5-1	ASSLPGGNEQF
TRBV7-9	ASSSGQGPANTEAF
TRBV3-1	ASSQGWDNTEAF
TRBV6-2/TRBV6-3	ASSPEGTSGYTDTQY
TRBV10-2	ASGTSGANNEQF
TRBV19	ASSIEPLPYASDTQY
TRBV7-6	ASSLGAGGDTQY
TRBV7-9	ASSSTHRGRQGEQF
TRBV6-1	ASSLPGLAGDEQY
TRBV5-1	ASSLALGRGTYEQY
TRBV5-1	ASSLDEPTDNEQF
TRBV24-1	ATAWGGSYNEQF
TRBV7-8	ASSLGVSPNEQF
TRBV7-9	ASSSPPPFLQETQY
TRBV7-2	ASSFRDRGSYEQY
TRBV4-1	ASSQALGRGNEKLF
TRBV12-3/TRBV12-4	ASSGTSYEQY
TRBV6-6	ASSYGGALPNEQF
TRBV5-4	ASSWGPPIRTDTQY
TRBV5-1	ASSLGEASYEQY
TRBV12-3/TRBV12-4	ASSVGLGYEQY
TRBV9	ASSVAGGPPNEQF
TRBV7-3	ASSERSGELF
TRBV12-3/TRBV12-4	ASSPSYEQY
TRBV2	ASSESGPGNTIY
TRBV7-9	ASRQGGADNSPLH
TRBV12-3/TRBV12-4	ASSGQPRGPDTQY
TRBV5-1	ASTAWAGESYEQY
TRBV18	ASSPGYLGQQETQY
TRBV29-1	SVEDFPGISPDTQY